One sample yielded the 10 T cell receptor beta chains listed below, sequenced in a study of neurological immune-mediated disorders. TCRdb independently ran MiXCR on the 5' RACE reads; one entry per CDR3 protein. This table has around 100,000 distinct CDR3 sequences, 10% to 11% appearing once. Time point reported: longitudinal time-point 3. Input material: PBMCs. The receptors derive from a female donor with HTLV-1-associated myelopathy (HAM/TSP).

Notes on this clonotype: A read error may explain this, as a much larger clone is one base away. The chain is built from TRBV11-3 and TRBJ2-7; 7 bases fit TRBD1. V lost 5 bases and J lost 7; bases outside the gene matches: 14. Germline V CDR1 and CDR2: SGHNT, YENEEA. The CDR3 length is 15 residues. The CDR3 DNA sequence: TGTGCCAGCAGCCACGGACAGGCCACACTTGGGGAGCAGTACTTC. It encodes CASSHGQATLGEQYF.

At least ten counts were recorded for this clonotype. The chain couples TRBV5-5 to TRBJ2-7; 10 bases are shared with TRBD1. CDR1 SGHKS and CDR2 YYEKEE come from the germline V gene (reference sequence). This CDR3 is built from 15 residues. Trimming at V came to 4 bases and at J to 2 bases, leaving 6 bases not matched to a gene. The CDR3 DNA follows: TGTGCCAGCAGCATGGGGACAGGGGCGACCTACGAGCAGTACTTC. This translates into CASSMGTGATYEQYF.

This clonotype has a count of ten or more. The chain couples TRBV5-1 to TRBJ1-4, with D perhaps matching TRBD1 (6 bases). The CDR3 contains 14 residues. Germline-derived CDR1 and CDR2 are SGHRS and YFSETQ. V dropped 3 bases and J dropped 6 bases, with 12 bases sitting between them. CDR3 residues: CASSSRGADEKLFF. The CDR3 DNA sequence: TGCGCCAGCAGCTCCAGGGGCGCGGATGAAAAACTGTTTTTT. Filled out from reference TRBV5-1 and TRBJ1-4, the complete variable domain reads KAGVTQTPRYLIKTRGQQVTLSCSPISGHRSVSWYQQTPGQGLQFLFEYFSETQRNKGNFPGRFSGRQFSNSRSEMNVSTLELGDSALYLCASSSRGADEKLFFGSGTQLSVL.

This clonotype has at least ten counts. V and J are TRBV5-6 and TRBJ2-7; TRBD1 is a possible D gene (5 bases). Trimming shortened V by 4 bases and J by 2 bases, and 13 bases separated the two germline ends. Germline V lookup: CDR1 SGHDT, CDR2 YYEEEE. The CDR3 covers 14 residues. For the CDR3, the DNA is TGTGCCAGCAGCGGGAAGGAAGGGGCCTACGAGCAGTACTTC. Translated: CASSGKEGAYEQYF.

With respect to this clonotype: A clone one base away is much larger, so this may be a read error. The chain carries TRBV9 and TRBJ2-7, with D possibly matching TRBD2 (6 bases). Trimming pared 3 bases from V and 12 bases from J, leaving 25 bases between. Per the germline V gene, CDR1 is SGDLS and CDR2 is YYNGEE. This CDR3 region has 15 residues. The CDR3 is CASSGRGTRGERLYF. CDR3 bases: TGTGCCAGCAGCGGCCGGGGGACGAGGGGCGAACGTCTGTACTTC.

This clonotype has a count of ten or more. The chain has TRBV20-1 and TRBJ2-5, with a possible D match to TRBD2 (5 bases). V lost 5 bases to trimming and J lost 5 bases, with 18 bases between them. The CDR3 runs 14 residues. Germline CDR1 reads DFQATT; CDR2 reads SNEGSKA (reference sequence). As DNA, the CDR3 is TGCAGTGCTGGTGATGTGGCGGGTGTGGAGACCCAGTACTTC. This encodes CSAGDVAGVETQYF.

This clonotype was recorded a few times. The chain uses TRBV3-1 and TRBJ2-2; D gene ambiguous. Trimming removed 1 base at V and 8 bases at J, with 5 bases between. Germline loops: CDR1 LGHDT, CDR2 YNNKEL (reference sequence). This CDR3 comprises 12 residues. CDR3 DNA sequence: TGTGCCAGCAGCCAAGTTAAGGGGGAGCTGTTTTTT. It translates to CASSQVKGELFF.

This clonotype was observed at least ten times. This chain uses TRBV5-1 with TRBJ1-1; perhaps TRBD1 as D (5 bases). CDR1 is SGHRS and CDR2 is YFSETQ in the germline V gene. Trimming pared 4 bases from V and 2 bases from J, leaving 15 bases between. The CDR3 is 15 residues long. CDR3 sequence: CASSPPTGVNTEAFF. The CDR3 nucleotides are TGCGCCAGCAGCCCGCCTACAGGAGTTAACACTGAAGCTTTCTTT.

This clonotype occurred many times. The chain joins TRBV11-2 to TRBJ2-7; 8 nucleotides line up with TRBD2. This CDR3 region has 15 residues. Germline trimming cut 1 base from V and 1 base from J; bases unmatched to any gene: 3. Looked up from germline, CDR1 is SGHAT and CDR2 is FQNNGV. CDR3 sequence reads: CASSLASGPSYEQYF. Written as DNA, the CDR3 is TGTGCCAGCAGCTTAGCTAGCGGGCCTTCCTACGAGCAGTACTTC.

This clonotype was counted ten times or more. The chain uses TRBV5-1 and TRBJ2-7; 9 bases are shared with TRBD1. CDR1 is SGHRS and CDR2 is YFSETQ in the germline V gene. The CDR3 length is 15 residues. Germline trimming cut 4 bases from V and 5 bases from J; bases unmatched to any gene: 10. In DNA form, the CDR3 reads TGCGCCAGCAGCCCGGGACAGGGTTGGAACGACGAGCAGTACTTC. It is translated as CASSPGQGWNDEQYF.